This T cell receptor (beta chain) is from a study of shared clonotypes between healthy human individuals. On the study more broadly: Researchers assigned three CD4 naive, three CD4 memory, two CD8 naive and one CD8 memory plate to each donor.

Findings and limits, study-wide: Naive CD4 clonotypes overlapped across a handful of donors at around 4.7%. Collection of samples was limited to blood; tissue repertoires likely differ.

This clone was found once. Its specificity is unknown. Data came from immunoSEQ multiplex PCR; TCRdb stores just in-frame clones and leaves some out. The table shows about 2.2 million clones, with around 95% occurring only once. Terminally differentiated effector memory CD45RA+ cells were left out of the naive CD8 fraction, which was CD45RO-negative and positively selected for CCR7. The CDR3 covers 15 residues. The germline CDR1 and CDR2 sequences are SEHNR and FQNEAQ (reference sequence). The germline V and J ends were trimmed by 4 bases and 1 base, with 11 bases remaining between them. V usage is TRBV7-9 and J usage is TRBJ2-1; maybe TRBD1 (6 bases). Sequenced sample: naive CD8+ T cells from PBMCs. The receptor was derived from a man aged 18 to 30 in good health. Some clones in this sample may be carry-over from other donors' samples. CDR3 residues: CASSSRQASYNEQFF. The CDR3 coding sequence is TGTGCCAGCAGCTCCCGACAGGCATCCTACAATGAGCAGTTCTTC.